Listed below are T cell receptor beta chains from one sample, sequenced in a study of T cells in Graves' hyperthyroidism and ophthalmopathy. TCRdb ran MiXCR on the multiplex PCR reads and lists one entry per CDR3 protein. The sample consists of fewer than 550,000 distinct CDR3 sequences, around 16% of them appearing once. Input material: blood. Every receptor here comes from a woman between 18 and 30 years old with Graves' hyperthyroidism. Both conserved end residues are part of each CDR3. D genes are given only for firm matches. Expanded clones are given a class, and other clones once, few, many or no size at all.

abundance,j_gene,v_gene,d_gene,CDR3nt,CDR3aa
many,TRBJ1-1,TRBV5-1,TRBD1,TGCGCCAGCAGCTTGGAACAGGGGTGGGGCACTGAAGCTTTCTTT,CASSLEQGWGTEAFF
-,TRBJ1-3,TRBV12-3/TRBV12-4,TRBD1,TGTGCCAGCAGGGACAGGGAGGTTAACACCATATATTTT,CASRDREVNTIYF
many,TRBJ1-2,TRBV5-1,TRBD1,TGCGCCAGCAGCAACAGGGGTTCCCCCTATGGCTACACCTTC,CASSNRGSPYGYTF
few,TRBJ1-1,TRBV2,-,TGTGCCAGAGGGGAAGCTTTCTTT,CARGEAFF
many,TRBJ2-7,TRBV3-1,-,TGTGCCAGCAGCCGGAGCAATGGATTTCGGACAGTGGAGCAGTACTTC,CASSRSNGFRTVEQYF
few,TRBJ2-7,TRBV9,TRBD1,TGTGCCAGCAGCGTGTGGGACAGGGCCTACGAGCAGTACTTC,CASSVWDRAYEQYF
many,TRBJ2-1,TRBV27,-,TGTGCCAGTAGTGGGTCCTACAATGAGCAGTTCTTC,CASSGSYNEQFF
many,TRBJ1-1,TRBV12-3/TRBV12-4,TRBD1,TGTGCCAGCAGTTTCAGGGGGCGCATCACTGAAGCTTTCTTT,CASSFRGRITEAFF
many,TRBJ1-1,TRBV6-1,-,TGTGCCAGCAGTGGCCATTCGTTGGGCAACACTGAAGCTTTCTTT,CASSGHSLGNTEAFF
many,TRBJ2-5,TRBV6-1,TRBD2,TGTGCCAGCGGAATCCACCCAGCGGGAGGTCGCGGAGAGACCCAGTACTTC,CASGIHPAGGRGETQYF
many,TRBJ1-4,TRBV6-1,TRBD1,TGTGCCAGCAGGTCCCCCGGGACAGGGAATGAAAAACTGTTTTTT,CASRSPGTGNEKLFF
few,TRBJ2-1,TRBV4-2,TRBD2,TGTGCCAGCAGCCCGGGGGGTACGAATTACAATGAGCAGTTCTTC,CASSPGGTNYNEQFF
many,TRBJ2-7,TRBV4-1,TRBD1,TGCGCCAGCAGCCAGACCCGGACAGGAAGCTCCTACGAGCAGTACTTC,CASSQTRTGSSYEQYF
-,TRBJ2-1,TRBV27,-,TGTGCCAGCGGGGCTGGAGGCGGGAATTTGAATGAGCAGTTCTTC,CASGAGGGNLNEQFF
many,TRBJ2-3,TRBV12-3/TRBV12-4,TRBD2,TGTGCCAGCAGTGATAATAGCGGGGGGGGCACAGATACGCAGTATTTT,CASSDNSGGGTDTQYF
many,TRBJ2-5,TRBV11-2,-,TGTGCCAGCAGCGGGCAATTTGGGGAGACCCAGTACTTC,CASSGQFGETQYF
-,TRBJ1-4,TRBV6-1,-,TGTGCCAGCAGGGGGGGGGGTCTGGATGAAAAACTGTTTTTT,CASRGGGLDEKLFF
-,TRBJ2-7,TRBV6-2/TRBV6-3,-,TGTGCCAGCAGTGTATTAACCTACGAGCAGTACTTC,CASSVLTYEQYF
many,TRBJ2-7,TRBV7-2,TRBD2,TGTGCCAGCAGCCCCCACGGCGGGGCTAGCGGGGGCTACGAGCAGTACTTC,CASSPHGGASGGYEQYF
many,TRBJ2-1,TRBV11-2,-,TGTGCCAGCAGCTTAGAAGGTGGTCGGAATGAGCAGTTCTTC,CASSLEGGRNEQFF
many,TRBJ1-4,TRBV13,-,TGTGCCAGCAGCTTGAGGGGTGCGAATGAAAAACTGTTTTTT,CASSLRGANEKLFF
many,TRBJ2-7,TRBV20-1,TRBD1,TGCAGTGCTAGAGAACAGGGGGCGATAACAGGCGAGCAGTACTTC,CSAREQGAITGEQYF
-,TRBJ2-4,TRBV9,-,TGTGCCAGCAGCCGGAATTGGGGACTAGCCAAAAACATTCAGTACTTC,CASSRNWGLAKNIQYF
many,TRBJ2-1,TRBV11-2,-,TGTGCCAGCAGCTTAGGGGGGAACGATGAGCAGTTCTTC,CASSLGGNDEQFF
few,TRBJ2-1,TRBV3-1,TRBD1,TGTGCCAGCAGCGGTGGGGGACAGGAGATTTACAATGAGCAGTTCTTC,CASSGGGQEIYNEQFF
few,TRBJ1-3,TRBV6-5,TRBD1,TGTGCCAGCAGTTACTCGGACAGGGCTGGAAACACCATATATTTT,CASSYSDRAGNTIYF
many,TRBJ2-2,TRBV20-1,TRBD1,TGCAGTGCTAGAGATGGGGGACAGGTGAACACCGGGGAGCTGTTTTTT,CSARDGGQVNTGELFF
-,TRBJ1-2,TRBV9,-,TGTGCCAGCAGCGTAGGGATAGGGGGAGACTATGGCTACACCTTC,CASSVGIGGDYGYTF
-,TRBJ1-6,TRBV20-1,-,TGCAGTGCTGAGACCCGAGAGGGACTAACTGGCTATAATTCACCCCTCCACTTT,CSAETREGLTGYNSPLHF
few,TRBJ2-1,TRBV20-1,-,TGCAGTGCTAGAGATTATCGACTAGCCTACAATGAGCAGTTCTTC,CSARDYRLAYNEQFF
many,TRBJ2-7,TRBV6-1,-,TGTGCCAGCAGATCAGACAGACACTACGAGCAGTACTTC,CASRSDRHYEQYF
many,TRBJ2-5,TRBV6-6,-,TGTGCCAGCAGTTACTCGGGGACACCCCCAAAGGAGACCCAGTACTTC,CASSYSGTPPKETQYF
many,TRBJ1-1,TRBV5-5,-,TGTGCCAGCAGCGCCGGGACGGACACTGAAGCTTTCTTT,CASSAGTDTEAFF
few,TRBJ2-1,TRBV9,TRBD2,TGTGCCAGCAGCCCTGGGCTAGCGGTATACTACAATGAGCAGTTCTTC,CASSPGLAVYYNEQFF
few,TRBJ1-1,TRBV7-9,-,TGTGCCAGCAGCTTAGACAGGTGGGGGCGAACTGAAGCTTTCTTT,CASSLDRWGRTEAFF
many,TRBJ2-1,TRBV5-1,TRBD2,TGCGCCAGCAGCTTGGAGTCTAGCGGGACTTACAATGAGCAGTTCTTC,CASSLESSGTYNEQFF
many,TRBJ2-3,TRBV28,TRBD2,TGTGCCAGCAGTTCTAGCGGGAGTGGGGCAGATACGCAGTATTTT,CASSSSGSGADTQYF